The 8 T cell receptor beta chains below come from one sample, sequenced in a study of blood T cell repertoires in COVID-19. Profiled with immunoSEQ multiplex PCR; TCRdb holds only in-frame clones, not every one. The sample has about 270,000 clones; 70% to 90% are singletons. Sequenced input: PBMCs or T cells enriched from blood (not recorded which). These TCRs come from a woman aged 40 to 49 with acute COVID-19.

This clone was detected a few times. The chain has TRBV19 and TRBJ2-1; D perhaps matches TRBD1 (6 bases). Germline V gene lookup returns CDR1 LNHDA and CDR2 SQIVND (reference sequence). V dropped 5 bases and J dropped 2 bases, with 10 bases sitting between them. The CDR3 covers 14 residues. This CDR3 is CASSRWDTYNEQFF. For the CDR3, the DNA is TGTGCCAGTAGTCGGTGGGACACCTACAATGAGCAGTTCTTC.

The table lists this clone with a few counts. This sequence joins TRBV24-1 and TRBJ2-1, with 9 bases identical to TRBD1. The CDR3 sequence is 14 residues long. The ends lost 9 bases at V and 4 bases at J; junction bases unmatched: 6. CDR1 KGHDR and CDR2 SFDVKD come from the germline V gene. CDR3 residues: CATEDRGVYNEQFF. The CDR3 region has the DNA TGTGCCACCGAGGACAGGGGAGTGTACAATGAGCAGTTCTTC.

The V and J genes are TRBV7-3 and TRBJ2-2; D unclear. This CDR3 region has 13 residues. V gave up 6 bases and J gave up 4 bases, with 9 bases separating them. Looked up from germline, CDR1 is SGHTA and CDR2 is FQGTGA. CDR3 loop: CASSLSFTGELFF. DNA for the CDR3: TGTGCCAGCAGTTTGAGTTTCACCGGGGAGCTGTTTTTT.

Only one count was recorded for this clone. V is TRBV6-5 and J is TRBJ1-5, with D perhaps TRBD1 (5 bases). The CDR3 has 13 residues. V lost 7 bases and J lost 4, with 11 bases in between. Germline V gene data show CDR1 as MNHEY and CDR2 as SVGAGI. CDR3 bases: TGTGCCAGCACCGGTCAGGGAAATCAGCCCCAGCATTTT. Protein: CASTGQGNQPQHF.

The rearrangement links TRBV7-9 to TRBJ1-1; no clear D. Germline V gene data show CDR1 as SEHNR and CDR2 as FQNEAQ (reference sequence). Deletions cut 5 bases from V and 6 bases from J, with 13 bases between. CDR3 length: 13 amino acids. CDR3 sequence reads: CASSPSVISEAFF. The CDR3 DNA follows: TGTGCCAGCAGCCCCTCCGTTATCTCTGAAGCTTTCTTT. Full variable domain (remainder filled in from reference TRBV7-9 and TRBJ1-1): DTGVSQNPRHKITKRGQNVTFRCDPISEHNRLYWYRQTLGQGPEFLTYFQNEAQLEKSRLLSDRFSAERPKGSFSTLEIQRTEQGDSAMYLCASSPSVISEAFFGQGTRLTVV.

The rearrangement uses TRBV5-1 and TRBJ2-1, with TRBD2 identical over 12 bases. The CDR3 length is 15 residues. The trim removed 0 bases at V and 9 bases at J, leaving 4 bases unmatched. CDR1 SGHRS and CDR2 YFSETQ come from the germline V gene. This CDR3 is CASSLVLAGGGEQFF. The DNA of the CDR3 is TGCGCCAGCAGCTTGGTACTAGCGGGAGGCGGTGAGCAGTTCTTC.

The chain joins TRBV27 to TRBJ2-5, with 7 bases that match TRBD1. The CDR3 spans 14 residues. Germline values: CDR1 MNHEY, CDR2 SMNVEV (reference sequence). Losses at the gene ends were 5 bases for V and 1 base for J; bases not matched to a gene: 4. CDR3 loop: CASSLTGAQETQYF. The CDR3 nucleotides are TGTGCCAGCAGTCTTACAGGGGCCCAAGAGACCCAGTACTTC.

V is TRBV4-2 and J is TRBJ2-2, with D perhaps matching TRBD2 (5 bases). The ends were cut back, 0 bases at V and 1 base at J, with 9 bases in the middle. This CDR3 contains 16 residues. Germline V gene data show CDR1 as LGHNA and CDR2 as YNFKEQ. CDR3 DNA: TGTGCCAGCAGCCAAGAGACGGGATGGAACACCGGGGAGCTGTTTTTT. Encoded protein: CASSQETGWNTGELFF.